The next 20 T cell receptor beta chains were all read from a single sample in a study of blood T cell repertoires in COVID-19. Generated by immunoSEQ multiplex PCR, the TCRdb table keeps only in-frame clones and is missing some. The sample has some 320,000 clones; roughly 90% are singletons. The sequenced sample consisted of PBMCs or T cells enriched from blood (not recorded which). These receptors were taken from a woman under 40 who had been exposed to COVID-19.

V gene TRBV28 combines with J gene TRBJ1-2; a weak D match, TRBD1 (5 bases). The germline gives CDR1 MDHEN, CDR2 SYDVKM. Trimming cost V 4 bases and J 4 bases, with 16 bases left between them. The CDR3 totals 15 residues. The CDR3 loop reads CASSSQGAQTYGYTF. The CDR3 coding sequence is TGTGCCAGCAGTTCCCAAGGGGCGCAGACCTATGGCTACACCTTC.

This clone showed up just once. The CDR3 bases are TGTGCCAGCAGCGCCGGCCGGGGAACTAGCACAGATACGCAGTATTTT. Translating it yields CASSAGRGTSTDTQYF. The chain uses TRBV5-4 and TRBJ2-3, with TRBD2 as a possible D gene (5 bases). V gave up 4 bases and J gave up 0 bases, with 15 bases separating them. Germline V gene lookup returns CDR1 SGHNT and CDR2 YYREEE (reference sequence). The CDR3 is 16 residues long.

This clone rates as hyperexpanded. The genes are TRBV2 and TRBJ2-3; a possible D gene is TRBD1 (6 bases). The CDR3 consists of 17 residues. V was pared by 4 bases and J by 6 bases, with 23 bases between. CDR1 is SNHLY, CDR2 FYNNEI, per germline. Here the CDR3 reads CASSGLKGVGLFDTQYF. The CDR3 DNA reads TGTGCCAGCAGTGGGCTCAAGGGGGTAGGACTTTTTGATACGCAGTATTTT.

This chain joins TRBV3-1 (or the pseudogene TRBV3-2) and TRBJ1-2; D may be TRBD1 (6 bases). The CDR3 contains 14 residues. In germline, CDR1 is LGHDT, CDR2 YNNKEL (reference sequence). The V end was cut by 1 base, the J end by 10 bases, with 16 bases between. The CDR3 coding sequence is TGTGCCAGCAGCCAAGCTCCGGGACACCGAATCTACACCTTC. Encoded protein: CASSQAPGHRIYTF.

This chain links TRBV19 with TRBJ1-5, with a weak D call TRBD1 (6 bases). Germline-derived CDR1 and CDR2 are LNHDA and SQIVND (reference sequence). The CDR3 is 17 amino acids. V gave up 1 base and J gave up 4 bases, with 17 bases separating them. The CDR3 loop reads CASSIGWYRVVNQPQHF. In nucleotides, the CDR3 is TGTGCCAGTAGTATAGGCTGGTACAGGGTAGTAAATCAGCCCCAGCATTTT.

Only a few counts were recorded for this clone. This chain joins TRBV4-1 and TRBJ1-5, with 9 bases that match TRBD1. With V trimmed by 0 bases and J by 12 bases, 15 bases remained unmatched. Germline CDR1 MGHRA, CDR2 YSYEKL. The CDR3 covers 17 residues. The CDR3 loop reads CASSQDLATQGAQVQHF. CDR3 in DNA: TGCGCCAGCAGCCAAGACTTGGCAACACAGGGGGCCCAGGTCCAGCATTTT.

The chain employs TRBV2 and TRBJ1-2; the match to TRBD1 covers 7 bases. J was trimmed by 0 bases and V by 5 bases; bases with no gene match: 3. Germline-derived CDR1 and CDR2 are SNHLY and FYNNEI. The CDR3 spans 14 residues. CDR3 DNA sequence: TGTGCCAGCAGTATAGGGGGCACTAACTATGGCTACACCTTC. It is translated as CASSIGGTNYGYTF.

This clone was picked up one time. J is TRBJ1-5 and V is TRBV9, with D tentatively TRBD1 (5 bases). The CDR3 has 15 residues. The germline V and J ends were trimmed by 2 bases and 1 base, with 10 bases remaining between them. The germline gives CDR1 SGDLS, CDR2 YYNGEE. This chain's CDR3 is CASSVGPGSNQPQHF. DNA of the CDR3: TGTGCCAGCAGCGTGGGGCCCGGGAGCAATCAGCCCCAGCATTTT.

The V and J genes are TRBV23-1 and TRBJ1-3; D is undetermined. TRBV23-1 is noted as an ORF with a role that remains uncertain. This CDR3 has 14 residues. V lost 8 bases and J lost 4, with 15 bases in between. For the CDR3, the DNA is TGCGCCAGCTTAGTTCACCGAGAAGGAAACACCATATATTTT. Translating gives CASLVHREGNTIYF.

The rearrangement joins TRBV6-5 to TRBJ1-5; D is possibly TRBD1 (5 bases). This CDR3 spans 14 amino acids. Germline lookup yields CDR1 MNHEY and CDR2 SVGAGI. V was shortened by 10 bases and J by 3 bases, with 16 bases between the two germline ends. CDR3: CATIMTAHNQPQHF. DNA of the CDR3: TGTGCCACCATCATGACAGCTCACAATCAGCCCCAGCATTTT.

This CDR3 reads CASSQGNLHGYTF. The CDR3 DNA sequence: TGTGCCAGCAGCCAGGGCAACCTACATGGCTACACCTTC. The chain couples TRBV3-1 (or the pseudogene TRBV3-2) to TRBJ1-2; D gene ambiguous. Per germline, CDR1 LGHDT and CDR2 YNNKEL (reference sequence). The CDR3 has 13 amino acids. Trimming removed 3 bases from V and 6 bases from J, with 11 bases in between.

This chain connects TRBV29-1 to TRBJ2-7; D is unclear. Trimming cost V 4 bases and J 3 bases, with 16 bases left between them. This CDR3 has 14 residues. Germline lookup yields CDR1 SQVTM and CDR2 ANQGSEA. Written as DNA, the CDR3 is TGCAGCGTTGCCGTATCTTCCTCTTACTACGAGCAGTACTTC. Protein sequence: CSVAVSSSYYEQYF.

This CDR3 reads CASSLIGSKNIQYF. The CDR3 region has the DNA TGTGCCAGCAGCCTCATCGGTTCCAAAAACATTCAGTACTTC. The rearrangement links TRBV5-8 to TRBJ2-4; D not resolved. The V end lost 4 bases, the J end lost 2 bases, and 10 bases lay between the germline ends. Germline-derived CDR1 and CDR2 are SGHTS and YDEGEE. The length of the CDR3 is 14 residues.

As to this clone: The identical CDR3 is also encoded by other nucleotide sequences in the sample. This chain connects TRBV30 to TRBJ1-2; 8 nucleotides align to TRBD1. CDR3 length: 13 amino acids. The germline CDR1 and CDR2 sequences are GTSNPN and SVGIG (reference sequence). Trimming removed 3 bases from V and 5 bases from J; junction bases left unmatched: 5. The CDR3 sequence: CAWSVGQGYGYTF. For the CDR3, the DNA is TGTGCCTGGAGCGTCGGACAGGGATATGGCTACACCTTC.

This clone has a single count. This sequence joins TRBV9 and TRBJ2-1, with D unclear. Germline CDR1 SGDLS, CDR2 YYNGEE. V lost 1 base to trimming and J lost 7 bases, with 12 bases between them. The CDR3 is 14 amino acids. The CDR3 nucleotides read TGTGCCAGCAGCGTAACTTCCCGAGGAAATGAGCAGTTCTTC. Its protein product is CASSVTSRGNEQFF.

This chain connects TRBV9 to TRBJ2-6; weak D call: TRBD2 (5 bases). Germline V gene lookup returns CDR1 SGDLS and CDR2 YYNGEE. The CDR3 sequence is 16 residues long. Trimming removed 4 bases from V and 3 bases from J, with 14 bases in between. CDR3 loop: CASSFSLAGGANVLTF. The CDR3 coding sequence is TGTGCCAGCAGCTTTTCCCTAGCTGGTGGGGCCAACGTCCTGACTTTC. Variable domain in full (rest from reference TRBV9 and TRBJ2-6): DSGVTQTPKHLITATGQRVTLRCSPRSGDLSVYWYQQSLDQGLQFLIQYYNGEERAKGNILERFSAQQFPDLHSELNLSSLELGDSALYFCASSFSLAGGANVLTFGAGSRLTVL.

This chain uses TRBV6-5 with TRBJ2-3; 9 bases match TRBD2. CDR3 length: 15 residues. CDR1 and CDR2 from the germline V gene are MNHEY and SVGAGI. V shed 7 bases and J 6 bases; nucleotides not matched to a gene: 11. The CDR3 sequence is CASISVAGGPDTQYF. In DNA, the CDR3 is TGTGCCAGCATAAGTGTGGCGGGGGGGCCTGATACGCAGTATTTT.

The J gene is TRBJ2-3, the V gene TRBV19, with 10 bases fitting TRBD2. Germline V gene sequence: CDR1 LNHDA, CDR2 SQIVND (reference sequence). The CDR3 covers 16 residues. V was pared by 7 bases and J by 8 bases, with 15 bases of the junction left unmatched. The CDR3 DNA follows: TGTGCCAGTAAACTAGCGGGGTCGTGCCTCTTGGTTACGCAGTATTTT. Its translation: CASKLAGSCLLVTQYF.

This sequence joins TRBV4-1 and TRBJ2-7, with TRBD2 matching 10 bases. Trimming took 3 bases from V and 4 from J; bases not matched to a gene: 6. This CDR3 comprises 15 residues. Germline CDR1 MGHRA, CDR2 YSYEKL. The CDR3 sequence: CASSHGGLASYEQYF. In DNA, the CDR3 is TGCGCCAGCAGCCATGGGGGACTAGCGAGTTACGAGCAGTACTTC.

The chain joins TRBV27 to TRBJ1-2; 9 positions agree with TRBD1. V lost 2 bases to trimming and J lost 3 bases; unmatched junction nucleotides: 7. Germline V lookup: CDR1 MNHEY, CDR2 SMNVEV (reference sequence). This CDR3 is 16 amino acids long. The CDR3 region has the DNA TGTGCCAGCAGTTTAAAACAGGGGGCGGCTTACTATGGCTACACCTTC. Its translation: CASSLKQGAAYYGYTF.